This T cell receptor beta chain was captured in a study of patients and donors after allogeneic stem cell transplantation. TCRdb reanalysed the RT-PCR reads using MiXCR and keeps one entry per CDR3 protein. The sample holds roughly 960,000 distinct CDR3 sequences, approximately 18% seen once. The CDR3 covers 15 residues. Germline CDR1 reads LGHNA; CDR2 reads YNFKEQ. V was clipped by 0 bases and J by 3 bases, with 11 bases between them. Sequenced material: blood, either unsorted or a sorted T cell fraction (not recorded which). This rearrangement joins TRBV4-2 to TRBJ1-1; D might be TRBD1 (6 bases). The clonotype comes from a human donor who was either an allogeneic HSCT recipient or a stem cell or donor lymphocyte infusion donor (not recorded which). It is not recorded whose cells these are; they may come from a transplant donor. CDR3 DNA: TGTGCCAGCAGCCAAGATCTGGGGGGGCACACTGAAGCTTTCTTT. It yields the protein CASSQDLGGHTEAFF.